This T cell receptor (beta chain) originates from a study of blood T cell repertoires in COVID-19. Study-level background: The study drew acute and convalescent COVID-19 samples from the United States, Italy and Spain.

Per the original methods: The assay estimated nucleated cells by amplifying reference gene primers. Method: immunoSEQ multiplex PCR; TCRdb's copy keeps in-frame clones and lacks some. V, J and clone size are those of that table, while D and trimming were read from the DNA. This table holds some 69,000 clones, about 92% found once. The sequence was collected from a man aged 60-69 years with acute or convalescent COVID-19. Sequenced: peripheral blood.

DNA for the CDR3: TGTGCCAGCAGCTTGGGACAGGATTATGGCTACACCTTC. This translates into CASSLGQDYGYTF. The chain has TRBV6-5 and TRBJ1-2, with 8 bases fitting TRBD1. The trim removed 6 bases at V and 5 bases at J, leaving 5 bases unmatched. The CDR3 has 13 residues. Germline V gene data show CDR1 as MNHEY and CDR2 as SVGAGI.